The table lists the clone carrying this T cell receptor (beta chain) with a count of one. Original analysis: From reference gene primer amplification, estimates of nucleated cell counts were derived. Sequencing used immunoSEQ multiplex PCR; TCRdb keeps in-frame clones, though not all of them. V and J calls and clone size come straight from that table; D and trimming were deduced from the DNA. The sample carries about 300,000 clones, roughly 90% recorded once. This sample is part of a study of blood T cell repertoires in COVID-19. Study overall: Both acute and convalescent COVID-19 samples were obtained from the United States, Italy and Spain. T cells, B-cell-depleted T cells, or PBMCs supplied cDNA or gDNA.

Sequenced input: peripheral blood. The clonotype comes from a man in his late teens or twenties with active or convalescent COVID-19.

CDR3 region: CASSLMDSGYTF. The CDR3 DNA sequence: TGTGCCAGCAGCTTAATGGATAGCGGCTACACCTTC. The rearrangement links TRBV11-2 to TRBJ1-2; unclear D gene. The CDR3 extends over 12 amino acids. Germline V lookup: CDR1 SGHAT, CDR2 FQNNGV. Trimming shortened V by 2 bases and J by 8 bases, and 9 bases separated the two germline ends. The complete variable domain, with remaining parts taken from reference TRBV11-2 and TRBJ1-2, reads EAGVAQSPRYKIIEKRQSVAFWCNPISGHATLYWYQQILGQGPKLLIQFQNNGVVDDSQLPKDRFSAERLKGVDSTLKIQPAKLEDSAVYLCASSLMDSGYTFGSGTRLTVV.